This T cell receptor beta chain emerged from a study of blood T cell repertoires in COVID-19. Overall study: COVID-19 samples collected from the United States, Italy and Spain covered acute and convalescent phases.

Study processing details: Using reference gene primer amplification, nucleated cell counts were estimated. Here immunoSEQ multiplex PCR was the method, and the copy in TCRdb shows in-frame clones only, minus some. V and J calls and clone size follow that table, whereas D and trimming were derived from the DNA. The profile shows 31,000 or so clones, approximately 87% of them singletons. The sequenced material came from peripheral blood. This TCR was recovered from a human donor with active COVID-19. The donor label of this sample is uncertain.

CDR3 nucleotides: TGCAGCGTTGCGCCGGGGTGGGGGGATGGCTACACCTTC. Protein: CSVAPGWGDGYTF. The chain uses TRBV29-1 and TRBJ1-2; weak D call: TRBD1 (5 bases). CDR3 length: 13 amino acids. Trimming stripped 4 bases from V and 6 bases from J, with 15 bases between. Germline V gene lookup returns CDR1 SQVTM and CDR2 ANQGSEA.